This TCR beta chain was identified during a study of blood T cell repertoires in COVID-19. The V gene's germline CDR1 is LNHDA and CDR2 SQIVND (reference sequence). The CDR3 totals 13 residues. V trimming: 4 bases; J trimming: 3 bases; junction bases outside the gene matches: 2. The table lists this clone with a count of one. Using immunoSEQ multiplex PCR, the repertoire was profiled, and TCRdb retains in-frame clones only, with some absent. This repertoire shows 45,000 to 70,000 clones, under 90% found once; its top ten account for approximately 13%. Sequencing was performed on peripheral blood. The chain carries TRBV19 and TRBJ2-7, with TRBD1 identical over 8 bases. The receptor's source is an elderly woman with acute or convalescent COVID-19. The CDR3: CASSTGGIYEQYF. The CDR3 DNA sequence: TGTGCCAGTAGTACAGGGGGCATCTACGAGCAGTACTTC.